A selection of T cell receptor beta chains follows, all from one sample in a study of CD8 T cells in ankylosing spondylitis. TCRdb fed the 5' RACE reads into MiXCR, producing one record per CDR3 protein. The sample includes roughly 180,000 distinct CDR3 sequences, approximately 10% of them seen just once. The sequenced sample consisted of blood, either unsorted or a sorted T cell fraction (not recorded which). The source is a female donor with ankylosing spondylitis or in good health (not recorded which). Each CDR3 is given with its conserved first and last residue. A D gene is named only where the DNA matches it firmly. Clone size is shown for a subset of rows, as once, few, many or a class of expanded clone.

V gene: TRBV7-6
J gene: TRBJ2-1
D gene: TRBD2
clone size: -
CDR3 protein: CASSLEGLAGHNEQFF
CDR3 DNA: TGTGCCAGCAGCTTAGAGGGACTAGCGGGACACAATGAGCAGTTCTTC

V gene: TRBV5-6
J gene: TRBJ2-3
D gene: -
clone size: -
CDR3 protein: CASSTSVGLRDTQYF
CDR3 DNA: TGTGCCAGCAGCACCTCCGTAGGGCTCCGGGATACGCAGTATTTT

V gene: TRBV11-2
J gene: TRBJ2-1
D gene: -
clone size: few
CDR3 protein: CASSFPSYNEQFF
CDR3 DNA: TGTGCCAGCAGCTTCCCCAGCTACAATGAGCAGTTCTTC

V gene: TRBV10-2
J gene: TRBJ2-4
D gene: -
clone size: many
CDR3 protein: CATRTGENIQYF
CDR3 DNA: TGCGCCACCAGGACGGGGGAGAACATTCAGTACTTC

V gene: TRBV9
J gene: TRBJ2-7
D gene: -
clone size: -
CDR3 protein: CASSAGPNGGYEQYF
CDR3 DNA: TGTGCCAGCAGCGCCGGCCCGAACGGAGGATACGAGCAGTACTTC

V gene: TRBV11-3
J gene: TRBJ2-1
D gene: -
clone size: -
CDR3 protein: CASSSPTGSSYNEQFF
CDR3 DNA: TGTGCCAGCAGCTCCCCCACCGGGAGCTCCTACAATGAGCAGTTCTTC

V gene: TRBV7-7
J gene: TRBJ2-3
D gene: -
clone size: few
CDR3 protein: CASSLEPIHLTDTQYF
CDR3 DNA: TGTGCTAGCAGCTTAGAACCGATCCATCTCACAGATACGCAGTATTTT

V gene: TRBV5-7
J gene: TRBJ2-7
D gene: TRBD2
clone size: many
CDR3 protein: CASSYPLAGEDFYEQYF
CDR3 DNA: TGTGCCAGCAGCTATCCCTTAGCGGGAGAGGATTTCTACGAGCAGTACTTC

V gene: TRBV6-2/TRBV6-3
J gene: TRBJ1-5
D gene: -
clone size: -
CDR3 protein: CASGPHNQPQHF
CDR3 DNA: TGTGCCAGCGGACCCCACAATCAGCCCCAGCATTTT

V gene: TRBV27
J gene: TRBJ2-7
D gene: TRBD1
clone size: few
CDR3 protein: CASSLLQGSSYEQYF
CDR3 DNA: TGTGCCAGCAGTCTCCTACAGGGGAGCTCCTACGAGCAGTACTTC

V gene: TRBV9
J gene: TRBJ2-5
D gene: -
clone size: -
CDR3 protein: CASSVDMGLQETQYF
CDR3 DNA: TGTGCCAGCAGCGTAGATATGGGCTTACAAGAGACCCAGTACTTC

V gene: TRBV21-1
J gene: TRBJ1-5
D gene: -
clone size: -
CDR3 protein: CASSAQGVGHF
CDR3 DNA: TGTGCCAGCAGCGCACAAGGGGTAGGTCATTTT

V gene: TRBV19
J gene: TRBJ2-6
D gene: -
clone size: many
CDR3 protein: CASSIGGLGANVLTF
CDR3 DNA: TGTGCCAGTAGTATAGGGGGGCTTGGGGCCAACGTCCTGACTTTC